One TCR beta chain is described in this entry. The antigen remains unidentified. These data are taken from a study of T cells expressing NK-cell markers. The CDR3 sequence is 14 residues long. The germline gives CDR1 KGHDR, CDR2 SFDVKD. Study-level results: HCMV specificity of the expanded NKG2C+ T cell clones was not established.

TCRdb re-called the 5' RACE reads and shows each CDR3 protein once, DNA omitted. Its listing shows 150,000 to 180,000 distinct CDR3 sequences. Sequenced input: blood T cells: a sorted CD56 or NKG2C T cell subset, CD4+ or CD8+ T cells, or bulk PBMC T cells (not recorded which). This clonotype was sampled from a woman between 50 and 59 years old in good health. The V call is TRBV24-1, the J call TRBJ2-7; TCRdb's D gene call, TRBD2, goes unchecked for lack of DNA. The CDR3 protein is CATSATTFGYEQYF.